This T cell receptor (beta chain) was captured by sequencing in a study of T cell changes during pregnancy in multiple sclerosis. V dropped 1 base and J dropped 8; count of bases not matched to a gene: 5. Germline V gene lookup returns CDR1 SGHRS and CDR2 YFSETQ. CDR3 length: 15 amino acids. Only in-frame clones appear in the TCRdb table, and some are missing; sequencing was by immunoSEQ multiplex PCR. The sample includes approximately 70,000 clones, just over 90% of them seen just once. Sequences were derived from peripheral blood, sampled in the second trimester of pregnancy. The TCR originated in a female donor in good health, enrolled as a control in a pregnancy study. The rearrangement uses TRBV5-1 and TRBJ1-4; 10 bases fit TRBD1. The CDR3 sequence is CASSLSGDRGEKLFF. In nucleotides, the CDR3 is TGCGCCAGCAGCTTGAGCGGGGACAGGGGCGAAAAACTGTTTTTT.